These 19 T cell receptor beta chains were all obtained from the same sample, sequenced in a study of blood T cell repertoires in COVID-19 (dated by TCRdb to the early 2020s). Libraries were prepared through the immunoSEQ multiplex PCR assay. TCRdb carries this immuneACCESS record with in-frame sequences only. Its versions omit some clonotypes, under half of them owing to an unresolved V gene in the studies checked, with the rest unexplained. For this sample the table gives about 320,000 clones, of which more than 70% were detected only once. 1.5% to 2% of the sample goes to the ten largest clones. The sequenced sample consisted of peripheral blood. The receptors shown here come from a woman in her 30s with COVID-19, enrolled during active disease.

The V and J genes are TRBV6-2 or TRBV6-3 and TRBJ2-1, with 9 bases aligning to TRBD2. The CDR3 has 15 amino acids. In germline, CDR1 is MNHEY, CDR2 SVGEGT. The ends lost 1 base at V and 7 bases at J; junction bases unmatched: 5. CDR3 coding DNA: TGTGCCAGCAGTTACTTTCCGCGGGGGGGTAATGAGCAGTTCTTC. Translation gives CASSYFPRGGNEQFF.

The V call is TRBV7-2, the J call TRBJ2-3; 8 positions agree with TRBD1. Germline CDR1 is SGHTA and CDR2 is FQGNSA. V was clipped by 5 bases and J by 3 bases; unmatched bases: 7. This CDR3 is built from 15 residues. The CDR3 DNA reads as TGTGCCAGCAGCCCCAGGGGGCTTTTGACAGATACGCAGTATTTT. It translates to CASSPRGLLTDTQYF.

The rearrangement joins TRBV11-3 to TRBJ1-2; 7 positions match TRBD1. The CDR3 has 15 amino acids. The V gene end was trimmed by 5 bases and the J gene end by 4 bases; junction bases not matched to a gene: 10. Germline-derived CDR1 and CDR2 are SGHNT and YENEEA. The CDR3: CASSARDRDSYGYTF. The CDR3 DNA is TGTGCCAGCAGCGCCCGGGACCGGGACAGCTATGGCTACACCTTC.

The rearrangement uses TRBV11-3 and TRBJ2-1; maybe TRBD2 (5 bases). The CDR3 runs to 15 residues. CDR1 is SGHNT and CDR2 is YENEEA in the germline V gene. The V and J ends lost 5 bases and 9 bases respectively, with 20 bases between them. CDR3 region: CASSPTRGQVPEQFF. The CDR3 DNA follows: TGTGCCAGCAGCCCCACCCGGGGTCAAGTCCCTGAGCAGTTCTTC.

The chain is built from TRBV7-2 and TRBJ1-3, with D tentatively TRBD1 (6 bases). Germline V gene data show CDR1 as SGHTA and CDR2 as FQGNSA. The CDR3 has 14 residues. Trimming shortened V by 10 bases and J by 2 bases, and 15 bases separated the two germline ends. The CDR3 sequence is CATQRGGTGNTIYF. The CDR3 region has the DNA TGTGCCACCCAGAGGGGGGGAACTGGAAACACCATATATTTT.

The V call is TRBV18, the J call TRBJ2-7, with 8 bases that match TRBD2. With 6 bases clipped from V and 5 bases from J, the junction kept 3 bases outside the gene matches. Germline loops: CDR1 KGHSH, CDR2 LQKENI. The CDR3 extends over 12 amino acids. The CDR3 sequence is CASSQTSDEQYF. CDR3 bases: TGTGCCAGCTCTCAGACTAGCGACGAGCAGTACTTC.

The chain recombines TRBV7-9 with TRBJ1-2; D possibly corresponds to TRBD1 (5 bases). Trimming shortened V by 0 bases and J by 6 bases, and 20 bases separated the two germline ends. The CDR3 extends over 17 amino acids. Germline V CDR1 and CDR2: SEHNR, FQNEAQ (reference sequence). The CDR3 DNA follows: TGTGCCAGCAGCTTAGCGGGTCTGGGGCGAGGTCCCAATGGCTACACCTTC. Protein product: CASSLAGLGRGPNGYTF.

This clone was observed a single time. J is TRBJ1-2 and V is TRBV10-3, with D uncertain. The CDR3 sequence is 13 residues long. Germline assignment: CDR1 ENHRY and CDR2 SYGVKD. Trimming pared 6 bases from V and 6 bases from J, leaving 14 bases between. The CDR3 DNA reads as TGTGCCATCAGAGAGGGAGGTCAGGATGGCTACACCTTC. As protein: CAIREGGQDGYTF.

The J gene is TRBJ2-1, the V gene TRBV5-1; TRBD2 agrees at 8 bases. V lost 4 bases and J lost 9; bases outside the gene matches: 6. The CDR3 extends over 13 amino acids. Germline CDR1 SGHRS, CDR2 YFSETQ. The CDR3 DNA reads as TGCGCCAGCAGCCCGGGGGGGAGGACTGAGCAGTTCTTC. Translation: CASSPGGRTEQFF.

The V call is TRBV7-9, the J call TRBJ1-5; the match to TRBD1 covers 7 bases. The CDR3 length is 13 residues. Germline V gives CDR1 SEHNR, CDR2 FQNEAQ (reference sequence). The junction had 5 bases not matched to a gene; V was cut back by 3 bases and J by 9 bases. The CDR3 loop reads CASSFQGVGPQHF. Written as DNA, the CDR3 is TGTGCCAGCAGCTTCCAGGGGGTAGGGCCCCAGCATTTT.

This chain joins TRBV5-1 and TRBJ2-2, with D maybe TRBD2 (6 bases). Trimming pared 0 bases from V and 6 bases from J, leaving 12 bases between. The CDR3 totals 15 residues. Germline values: CDR1 SGHRS, CDR2 YFSETQ. The CDR3 bases are TGCGCCAGCAGCTTGGATTTCGGGGGAGCCGGGGAGCTGTTTTTT. As protein: CASSLDFGGAGELFF. Full variable domain (missing parts from reference TRBV5-1 and TRBJ2-2): KAGVTQTPRYLIKTRGQQVTLSCSPISGHRSVSWYQQTPGQGLQFLFEYFSETQRNKGNFPGRFSGRQFSNSRSEMNVSTLELGDSALYLCASSLDFGGAGELFFGEGSRLTVL.

V and J are TRBV19 and TRBJ1-2, with D perhaps TRBD1 (6 bases). CDR1 and CDR2 from the germline V gene are LNHDA and SQIVND (reference sequence). V gave up 4 bases and J gave up 1 base, with 13 bases separating them. The CDR3 loop spans 15 amino acids. CDR3 sequence: CASSTGQWNNYGYTF. DNA of the CDR3: TGTGCCAGTAGTACCGGACAGTGGAATAACTATGGCTACACCTTC.

The rearrangement links TRBV6-6 to TRBJ2-5; TRBD2 matches 7 bases. Germline lookup yields CDR1 MNHNY and CDR2 SVGAGI (reference sequence). After removal of 1 base from V and 2 bases from J, the junction contained 7 bases not matched to a gene. This CDR3 has 16 amino acids. CDR3 sequence reads: CASSYFSRGRQETQYF. CDR3 DNA: TGTGCCAGCAGTTACTTTTCGCGGGGGAGACAAGAGACCCAGTACTTC.

The chain employs TRBV6-6 and TRBJ1-6; D is perhaps TRBD1 (6 bases). Looked up from germline, CDR1 is MNHNY and CDR2 is SVGAGI (reference sequence). This CDR3 has 15 residues. Trimming removed 5 bases from V and 6 bases from J, with 14 bases in between. Written as DNA, the CDR3 is TGTGCCAGCAGTCGGAGACAGGACACTAATTCACCCCTCCACTTT. It is translated as CASSRRQDTNSPLHF.

The chain uses TRBV5-4 and TRBJ1-2, with D uncertain. Trimming removed 0 bases from V and 4 bases from J, with 7 bases in between. The CDR3 has 13 residues. Looked up from germline, CDR1 is SGHNT and CDR2 is YYREEE (reference sequence). The CDR3 region has the DNA TGTGCCAGCAGCTTGGTGTCCGGCTATGGCTACACCTTC. Protein: CASSLVSGYGYTF. The full variable domain, rest sourced from reference TRBV5-4 and TRBJ1-2, is ETGVTQSPTHLIKTRGQQVTLRCSSQSGHNTVSWYQQALGQGPQFIFQYYREEENGRGNFPPRFSGLQFPNYSSELNVNALELDDSALYLCASSLVSGYGYTFGSGTRLTVV.

This clone was counted a few times. The J gene is TRBJ1-4, the V gene TRBV19; TRBD1 is a possible D gene (5 bases). V shed 7 bases and J shed 4 bases, with 22 bases lying between them. Per the germline V gene, CDR1 is LNHDA and CDR2 is SQIVND (reference sequence). This CDR3 region has 17 residues. As DNA, the CDR3 is TGTGCCAGTACCGGACAACTATTTCGAGGCGGTAATGAAAAACTGTTTTTT. Protein product: CASTGQLFRGGNEKLFF.

The CDR3 region has the DNA TGTGCCAGCAGAGGACAGGGGGCTTCCTACAATGAGCAGTTCTTC. It translates to CASRGQGASYNEQFF. The V call is TRBV6-5, the J call TRBJ2-1; 11 bases match TRBD1. Germline V gene sequence: CDR1 MNHEY, CDR2 SVGAGI. This CDR3 has 15 residues. The trim removed 6 bases at V and 1 base at J, leaving 2 bases unmatched.

The gene calls are TRBV15 and TRBJ1-2, with D maybe TRBD1 (6 bases). Trimming removed 0 bases from V and 6 bases from J, with 14 bases in between. The CDR3 covers 15 residues. Germline V CDR1 and CDR2: LNHNV, YYDKDF (reference sequence). Here the CDR3 reads CATSRDGRGSDGYTF. The DNA of the CDR3 is TGTGCCACCAGCAGAGATGGGAGGGGGTCGGATGGCTACACCTTC.

The V call is TRBV3-1 (or the pseudogene TRBV3-2), the J call TRBJ2-7; the match to TRBD2 covers 15 bases. In germline, CDR1 is LGHDT, CDR2 YNNKEL (reference sequence). The CDR3 is 18 residues long. Unmatched junction bases numbered 12, after V lost 5 bases and J lost 4 bases. The CDR3 coding sequence is TGTGCCAGCAGCGGATCAGCCACCGGGACTAGCGGGAGGTACGAGCAGTACTTC. The encoded protein is CASSGSATGTSGRYEQYF.